The rows below give T cell receptor beta chains drawn from one sample of a study of blood T cell repertoires in COVID-19. The assay was immunoSEQ multiplex PCR, and TCRdb's table has in-frame clones only and misses some. The sample contains approximately 200,000 clones, around nine tenths of which appear only once. Source material: peripheral blood. These receptor sequences come from a man in his sixties who had recovered from COVID-19. The CDR3 runs from the conserved cysteine through the conserved F or W. Fields, in order: V gene, clone size, J gene, D gene, CDR3 DNA, CDR3 protein. D genes are given only for firm matches. The size field is filled for only some rows; it gives once, few, many or a size class.

TRBV6-5	-	TRBJ1-1	-	TGTGCCAGCCGGGGGGACACTGAAGCTTTCTTT	CASRGDTEAFF
TRBV7-6	once	TRBJ2-7	TRBD2	TGTGCCAGCAGCTTAGTAGCGGGAGGCTCCTACGAGCAGTACTTC	CASSLVAGGSYEQYF
TRBV19	-	TRBJ1-1	TRBD1	TGTGCCAGTAGACGACAGGGGAAGACTGAAGCTTTCTTT	CASRRQGKTEAFF
TRBV5-5	-	TRBJ2-7	-	TGTGCCAGCAGCTTGGGTCTAAATTCGCAGGCCTTCTCCTACGAGCAGTACTTC	CASSLGLNSQAFSYEQYF
TRBV4-3	-	TRBJ1-4	-	TGCGCCAGCAGCCTCCAAGCGGGGGTTAATGAAAAACTGTTTTTT	CASSLQAGVNEKLFF
TRBV29-1	-	TRBJ1-5	TRBD1	TGCAGCGTAGTACAGGGGGCAGATCAGCCCCAGCATTTT	CSVVQGADQPQHF
TRBV12-3/TRBV12-4	-	TRBJ1-3	-	TGTGCCAGCAGGGCGGGGGGAGGAAACACCATATATTTT	CASRAGGGNTIYF
TRBV28	-	TRBJ2-3	TRBD2	TGTGCCAGCAGTTTGGTCGGACTAGCGGCAACCTCTAGCACAGATACGCAGTATTTT	CASSLVGLAATSSTDTQYF
TRBV7-6	once	TRBJ1-5	-	TGTGCCAGCAGCTTAGAGGGGCCAGGGTGGGCCAATCAGCCCCAGCATTTT	CASSLEGPGWANQPQHF
TRBV19	-	TRBJ2-7	-	TGTGCCAGTAGTAACAGGGAATACGAGCAGTACTTC	CASSNREYEQYF
TRBV27	-	TRBJ2-3	TRBD2	TGTGCCAGCAGTACCATAGCGGGGAGAACAGATACGCAGTATTTT	CASSTIAGRTDTQYF
TRBV5-4	-	TRBJ2-2	-	TGTGCCAGCAGCTTGGGACTACCGAAGAACACCGGGGAGCTGTTTTTT	CASSLGLPKNTGELFF
TRBV7-2	-	TRBJ1-5	TRBD1	TGTGCCAGCAGCTTATCAGGGGGGAGCAATCAGCCCCAGCATTTT	CASSLSGGSNQPQHF
TRBV7-3	-	TRBJ1-2	TRBD1	TGTGCCAGCAGCAGGGACAGGGATAACTATGGCTACACCTTC	CASSRDRDNYGYTF
TRBV4-1	-	TRBJ2-3	-	TGCGCCAGCAGCCACGGTCTCGTCACAGATACGCAGTATTTT	CASSHGLVTDTQYF
TRBV1	few	TRBJ1-5	-	TGCACCAGCAGCCAAGTCCCATGTAGCAATCAGCCCCAGCATTTT	CTSSQVPCSNQPQHF
TRBV7-6	-	TRBJ2-1	TRBD2	TGTGCCAGCAGTACGGGGGTACTAAAGAGCGGGAGGGATTATAATGAGCAGTTCTTC	CASSTGVLKSGRDYNEQFF
TRBV9	-	TRBJ1-1	-	TGTGCCAGCAGCGCCGATCGGGCAGGGGCGAAAACTGAAGCTTTCTTT	CASSADRAGAKTEAFF
TRBV6-5	few	TRBJ1-5	TRBD1	TGTGCCAGCAGTACAGGGACAGGGCCCCAGCATTTT	CASSTGTGPQHF
TRBV7-9	-	TRBJ1-6	TRBD1	TGTGCCAGCAGCTTGCCGGGACAGGGGACAAGCTCCTATAATTCACCCCTCCACTTT	CASSLPGQGTSSYNSPLHF
TRBV5-1	-	TRBJ2-5	TRBD2	TGCGCCAGCAGCTCGGCGACTAGCGGTCGTGAGACCCAGTACTTC	CASSSATSGRETQYF
TRBV18	-	TRBJ2-7	TRBD1	TGTGCCAGCTCACCGGGACAGAGCTACGAGCAGTACTTC	CASSPGQSYEQYF
TRBV6-1	-	TRBJ2-7	TRBD2	TGTGCCAGCAGTGACCCCCGGTCTGGCGGGAGGAGTCTGCCCTACGAGCAGTACTTC	CASSDPRSGGRSLPYEQYF
TRBV5-1	-	TRBJ2-1	-	TGCGCCAGCAGACTAGGGAACAATGAGCAGTTCTTC	CASRLGNNEQFF
TRBV28	-	TRBJ1-1	TRBD1	TGTGCCAGCAGTTCCGGACAGGGGAACACTGAAGCTTTCTTT	CASSSGQGNTEAFF
TRBV6-5	-	TRBJ2-7	TRBD1	TGTGCCAGCACCTCGGGACAGAACTACGAGCAGTACTTC	CASTSGQNYEQYF
TRBV9	-	TRBJ2-3	-	TGTGCCAGCAGCGCCCGGGACTCTCTCCCCTTTTACACAGATACGCAGTATTTT	CASSARDSLPFYTDTQYF
TRBV11-2	-	TRBJ1-3	-	TGTGCCAGCAGCTTCCCAGGGGAAGTAGACACCATATATTTT	CASSFPGEVDTIYF
TRBV6-2/TRBV6-3	once	TRBJ2-1	-	TGTGCCAGCAGTTACACGCCCACCGTGGTTTCCACCAGCTCCTACAATGAGCAGTTCTTC	CASSYTPTVVSTSSYNEQFF
TRBV24-1	-	TRBJ2-2	-	TGTGCCACCAGTGATTTGGCAGGCTGGAGGTCCGGGGAGCTGTTTTTT	CATSDLAGWRSGELFF
TRBV5-1	-	TRBJ1-2	-	TGCGCCAGCAGCTCGGACGGGCAGGGTAACTATGGCTACACCTTC	CASSSDGQGNYGYTF
TRBV9	-	TRBJ1-4	TRBD1	TGTGCCAGCAGCGTAGTGGGACAGGGGGGAAAACTGTTTTTT	CASSVVGQGGKLFF
TRBV20-1	-	TRBJ2-1	TRBD2	TGCAGTGCTAGTGAAGCGGGGGAGCGCAATGAGCAGTTCTTC	CSASEAGERNEQFF
TRBV7-2	-	TRBJ2-7	-	TGTGCCTGCCGGCCGGGGATTAGCTCCTACGAGCAGTACTTC	CACRPGISSYEQYF
TRBV6-5	-	TRBJ2-7	TRBD1	TGTGCCAGCAGCTACAAGACAGGGAGAAACGAGCAGTACTTC	CASSYKTGRNEQYF
TRBV18	once	TRBJ1-4	-	TGTGCCAGCTCACCACCGCACGGAGACGAAAAACTGTTTTTT	CASSPPHGDEKLFF
TRBV6-5	-	TRBJ2-1	TRBD2	TGTGCCAGCAGCCCAAGCGGGGGACAAGGGAATGAGCAGTTCTTC	CASSPSGGQGNEQFF
TRBV11-1	-	TRBJ2-3	-	TGTGCCAGCAGCTTTGGGGGGGCGGGCACAGATACGCAGTATTTT	CASSFGGAGTDTQYF
TRBV19	few	TRBJ1-6	TRBD1	TGTGCCAGTATCTCAACCGGGACAGCGAATTCACCCCTCCACTTT	CASISTGTANSPLHF
TRBV3-1/TRBV3-2	-	TRBJ1-1	-	TGTGCCAGCACCCCTCTGGGGGGGGTTACTGAAGCTTTCTTT	CASTPLGGVTEAFF
TRBV6-5	once	TRBJ1-2	-	TGTGCCAGCACCGCAGGGCACTATGGCTACACCTTC	CASTAGHYGYTF
TRBV6-5	-	TRBJ1-3	-	TGTGCCAGCAGAAAGGACAACTCTGGAAACACCATATATTTT	CASRKDNSGNTIYF
TRBV7-3	-	TRBJ2-2	TRBD1	TGTGCCAGCAGCTTCGGGACAGGGCTAAACACCGGGGAGCTGTTTTTT	CASSFGTGLNTGELFF
TRBV5-4	-	TRBJ2-1	-	TGTGCCAGCAGCGTGCCAGGGGCCCCCTCCTACAATGAGCAGTTCTTC	CASSVPGAPSYNEQFF
TRBV6-5	-	TRBJ1-4	TRBD1	TGTGCCAGCAGCAAGACAGGGACTAATGAAAAACTGTTTTTT	CASSKTGTNEKLFF